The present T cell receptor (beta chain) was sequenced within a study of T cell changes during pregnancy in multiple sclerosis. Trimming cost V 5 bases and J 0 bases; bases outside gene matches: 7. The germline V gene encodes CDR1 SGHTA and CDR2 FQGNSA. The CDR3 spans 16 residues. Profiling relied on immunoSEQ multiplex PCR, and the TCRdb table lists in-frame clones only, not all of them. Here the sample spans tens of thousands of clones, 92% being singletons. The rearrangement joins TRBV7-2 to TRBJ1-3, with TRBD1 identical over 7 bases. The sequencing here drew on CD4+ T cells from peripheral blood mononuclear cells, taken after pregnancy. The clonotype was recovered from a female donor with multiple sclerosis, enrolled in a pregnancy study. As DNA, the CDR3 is TGTGCCAGCAGCCTCGGACAGGTCCTCTCTGGAAACACCATATATTTT. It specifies CASSLGQVLSGNTIYF.